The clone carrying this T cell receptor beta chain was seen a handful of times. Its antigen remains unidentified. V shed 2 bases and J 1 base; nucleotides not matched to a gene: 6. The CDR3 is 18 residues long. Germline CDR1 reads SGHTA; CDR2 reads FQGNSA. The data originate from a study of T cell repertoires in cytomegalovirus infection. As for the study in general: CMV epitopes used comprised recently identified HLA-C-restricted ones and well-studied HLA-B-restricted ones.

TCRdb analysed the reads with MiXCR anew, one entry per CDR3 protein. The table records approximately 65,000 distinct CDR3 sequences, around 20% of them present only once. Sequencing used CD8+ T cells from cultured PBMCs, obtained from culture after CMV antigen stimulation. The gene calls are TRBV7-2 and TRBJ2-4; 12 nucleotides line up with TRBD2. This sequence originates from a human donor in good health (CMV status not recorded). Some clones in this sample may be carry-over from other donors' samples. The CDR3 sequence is CASSLILAGGGAKNIQYF. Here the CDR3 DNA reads TGTGCCAGCAGCTTAATACTAGCGGGGGGAGGGGCCAAAAACATTCAGTACTTC.